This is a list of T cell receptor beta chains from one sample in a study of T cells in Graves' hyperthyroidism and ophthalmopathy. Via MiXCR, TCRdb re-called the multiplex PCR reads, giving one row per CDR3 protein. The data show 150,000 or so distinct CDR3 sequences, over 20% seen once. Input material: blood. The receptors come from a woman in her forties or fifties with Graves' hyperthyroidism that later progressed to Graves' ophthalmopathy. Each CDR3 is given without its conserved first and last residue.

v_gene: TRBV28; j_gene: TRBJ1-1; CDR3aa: ASIEGLNTEAF
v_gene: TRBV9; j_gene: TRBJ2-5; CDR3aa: ASSTSAGGPQETQY
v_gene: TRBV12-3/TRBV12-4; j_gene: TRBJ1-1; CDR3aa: ASRRTRNTEAF
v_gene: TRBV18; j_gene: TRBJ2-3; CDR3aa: ASSKDTQY
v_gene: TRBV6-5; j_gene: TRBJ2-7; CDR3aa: ASSSRRLAAYEQY
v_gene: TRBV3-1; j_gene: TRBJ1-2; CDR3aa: ASSRDSYYGYT
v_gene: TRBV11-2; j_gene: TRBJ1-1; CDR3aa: ASSSTYNQAF
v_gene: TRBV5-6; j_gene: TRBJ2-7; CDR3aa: ASSATDRDAYEQY
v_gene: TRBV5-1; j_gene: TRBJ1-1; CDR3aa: ASSPEPINTEAF
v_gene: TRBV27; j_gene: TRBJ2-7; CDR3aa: ASSLFDSCEQY
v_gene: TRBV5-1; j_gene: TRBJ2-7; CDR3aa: ASSTGGSYEQY
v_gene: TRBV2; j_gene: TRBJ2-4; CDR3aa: ASSEAVGRGQTKNIQY
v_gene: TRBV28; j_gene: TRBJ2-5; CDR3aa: ASSTRGRTETQY
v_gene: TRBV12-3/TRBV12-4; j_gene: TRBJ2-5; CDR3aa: ASSFARKETQY
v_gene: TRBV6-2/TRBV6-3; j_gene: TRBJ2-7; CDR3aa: ASSYSQARPYEQY
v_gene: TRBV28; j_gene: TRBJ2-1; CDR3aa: ASRSGTSLLEQF
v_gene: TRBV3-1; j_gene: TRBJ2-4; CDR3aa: ASSQGGNIQY
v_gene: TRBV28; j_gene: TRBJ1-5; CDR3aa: ASSLGGSSNQPQH
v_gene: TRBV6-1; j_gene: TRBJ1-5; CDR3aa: ASTQGGLQPQH
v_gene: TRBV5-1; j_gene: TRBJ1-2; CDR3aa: ASSLDSNYGYT
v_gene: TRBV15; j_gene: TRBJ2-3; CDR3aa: ATSSYGTSGIMDTQY
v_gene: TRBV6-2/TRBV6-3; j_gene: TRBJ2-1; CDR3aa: ASSSGTSQANEQF
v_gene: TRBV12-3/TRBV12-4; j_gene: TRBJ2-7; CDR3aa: ASSRNYEQY
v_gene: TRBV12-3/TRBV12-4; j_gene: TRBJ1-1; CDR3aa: ASSLYPNTEAF
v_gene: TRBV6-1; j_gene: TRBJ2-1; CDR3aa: ASYPGVPYNEQF
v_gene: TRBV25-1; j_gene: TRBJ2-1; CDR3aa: ASSVDLAGGISYNEQF
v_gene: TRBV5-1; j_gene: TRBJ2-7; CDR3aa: ASSLAPTGTGTSYEQY
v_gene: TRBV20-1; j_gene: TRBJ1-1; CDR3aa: SARDMGDTEAF
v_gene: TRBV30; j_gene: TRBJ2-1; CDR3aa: AWSVLLAGSNEQF
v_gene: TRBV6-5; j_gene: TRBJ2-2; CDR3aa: ASSYAQTSGRSNTGELF
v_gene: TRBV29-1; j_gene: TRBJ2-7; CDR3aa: SASAGYEQY
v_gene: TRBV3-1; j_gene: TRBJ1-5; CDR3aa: ASSKGAGSNQPQH
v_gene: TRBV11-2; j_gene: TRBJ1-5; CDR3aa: ASSPFLRDQPQH
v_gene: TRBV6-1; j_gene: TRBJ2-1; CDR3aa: ASSASGTGGREQF
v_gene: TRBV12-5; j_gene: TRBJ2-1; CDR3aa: ASGPGLGDEQF
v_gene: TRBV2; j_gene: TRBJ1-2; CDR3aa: ASSHDRTSYGYT
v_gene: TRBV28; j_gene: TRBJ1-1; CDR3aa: ASKDGRQNTEAF
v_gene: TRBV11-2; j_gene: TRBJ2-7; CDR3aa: ASRPQGANEQY
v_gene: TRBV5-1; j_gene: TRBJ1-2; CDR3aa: ASSLVGGDGYT
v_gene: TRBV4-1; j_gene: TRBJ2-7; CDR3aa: ASSQDPDPPYEQY
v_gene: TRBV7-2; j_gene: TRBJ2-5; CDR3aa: ASSSQARFETQY
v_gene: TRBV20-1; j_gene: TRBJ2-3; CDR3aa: SAFPGQGVLAGADTQY
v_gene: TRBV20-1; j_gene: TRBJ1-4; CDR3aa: SASRQTNEKLF
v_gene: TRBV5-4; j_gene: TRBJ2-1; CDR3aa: ASSKQGMGYNEQF
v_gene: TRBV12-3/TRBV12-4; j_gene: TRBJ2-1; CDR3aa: ASSNSSYNEQF
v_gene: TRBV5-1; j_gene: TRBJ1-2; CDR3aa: ASSLRVGGEGGYT
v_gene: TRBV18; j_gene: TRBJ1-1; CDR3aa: ASSPMGATNTEAF
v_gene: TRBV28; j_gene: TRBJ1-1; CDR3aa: ASSLRLGQGGNTEAF
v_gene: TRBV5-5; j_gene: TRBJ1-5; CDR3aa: ASSPTGGATQPQH
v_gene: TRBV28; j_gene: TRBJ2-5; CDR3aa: ASSTGGGGETQY
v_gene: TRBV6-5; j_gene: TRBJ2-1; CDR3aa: ASSYLTRGLNNEQF